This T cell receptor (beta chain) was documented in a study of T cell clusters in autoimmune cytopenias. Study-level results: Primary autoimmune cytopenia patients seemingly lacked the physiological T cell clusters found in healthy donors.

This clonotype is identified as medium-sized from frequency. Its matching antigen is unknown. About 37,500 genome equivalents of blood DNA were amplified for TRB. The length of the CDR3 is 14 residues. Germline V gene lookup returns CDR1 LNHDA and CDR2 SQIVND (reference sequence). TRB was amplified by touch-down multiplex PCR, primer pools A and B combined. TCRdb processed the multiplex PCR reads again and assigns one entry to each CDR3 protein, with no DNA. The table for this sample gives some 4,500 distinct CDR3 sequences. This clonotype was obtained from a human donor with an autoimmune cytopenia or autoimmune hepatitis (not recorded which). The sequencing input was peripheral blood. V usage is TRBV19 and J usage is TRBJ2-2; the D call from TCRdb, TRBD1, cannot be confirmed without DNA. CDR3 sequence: CATRPGQGAGELFF.